Below are 8 T cell receptor beta chains sequenced from a single sample in a study of HIV-infected children after antiretroviral therapy interruption. A 3' RACE protocol on RNA, with unique molecular identifiers, produced the TCR library. Via MiXCR, TCRdb re-called the 3' RACE reads, giving one row per CDR3 protein. Here the sample spans approximately 89,000 distinct CDR3 sequences, less than 7% being singletons. Sample treatment: PENTA 11 planned treatment interruption arm or continuous ART arm. The specimen comprised CD45RA+ CD4+ T cells from PBMCs, pooled from several time points, sampled from a donor given antiretroviral therapy, either interrupted or continuous. Stated subset: naive CD4+ CD45RA+ CD45RO- T cells. The receptors originated from a pool of human donors with HIV.

The gene calls are TRBV5-1 and TRBJ2-7; 7 bases line up with TRBD2. The CDR3 contains 16 residues. CDR1 is SGHRS, CDR2 YFSETQ, per germline. V lost 4 bases to trimming and J lost 5 bases; unmatched junction nucleotides: 15. The CDR3 spells CASSPEAGVSRHEQYF. CDR3 DNA: TGCGCCAGCAGCCCGGAGGCGGGGGTTTCTCGTCACGAGCAGTACTTC.

This clonotype was detected many times. V and J are TRBV18 and TRBJ1-2; D might be TRBD1 (5 bases). This CDR3 has 13 amino acids. V was shortened by 5 bases and J by 4 bases, with 11 bases between the two germline ends. Germline lookup yields CDR1 KGHSH and CDR2 LQKENI. The CDR3 nucleotides are TGTGCCAGCTCAACCGGGACGGTCTATGGCTACACCTTC. Its protein product is CASSTGTVYGYTF.

This clonotype has just a few counts. The chain couples TRBV28 to TRBJ1-3, with unresolved D. V dropped 6 bases and J dropped 4 bases, with 10 bases sitting between them. Per the germline V gene, CDR1 is MDHEN and CDR2 is SYDVKM. This CDR3 region has 13 residues. As DNA, the CDR3 is TGTGCCAGCAGCCGGAGAGGGGGAAACACCATATATTTT. It encodes CASSRRGGNTIYF.

This clonotype showed up many times. The chain combines TRBV20-1 with TRBJ2-4; TRBD2 agrees at 7 bases. Unmatched junction bases numbered 13, after V lost 6 bases and J lost 2 bases. Germline-derived CDR1 and CDR2 are DFQATT and SNEGSKA (reference sequence). This CDR3 comprises 16 residues. The CDR3 DNA sequence: TGCAGTGCCTCAACGAGGGGAGGGCAAACCAAAAACATTCAGTACTTC. Translating gives CSASTRGGQTKNIQYF.

This clonotype occurred many times. The chain recombines TRBV12-5 with TRBJ2-1; D may correspond to TRBD1 or TRBD2 (6 bases each). Germline V gene data show CDR1 as LGHNT and CDR2 as FRNRAP. The CDR3 has 15 residues. Trimming shortened V by 6 bases and J by 7 bases, and 19 bases separated the two germline ends. CDR3 protein: CASGRGQGILNEQFF. The CDR3 DNA is TGTGCTAGTGGCCGGGGGCAGGGTATATTGAATGAGCAGTTCTTC.

Only a few counts were recorded for this clonotype. This chain joins TRBV2 and TRBJ1-1, with D possibly matching TRBD1 (6 bases). The length of the CDR3 is 13 residues. V was pared by 6 bases and J by 10 bases, with 18 bases between. CDR1 and CDR2 (germline): SNHLY, FYNNEI. Written as DNA, the CDR3 is TGTGCCAGCAGAGTTACAGGGCCTGGCTCAGCTTTCTTT. It is translated as CASRVTGPGSAFF. Complete variable domain (other parts from reference TRBV2 and TRBJ1-1): EPEVTQTPSHQVTQMGQEVILRCVPISNHLYFYWYRQILGQKVEFLVSFYNNEISEKSEIFDDQFSVERPDGSNFTLKIRSTKLEDSAMYFCASRVTGPGSAFFGQGTRLTVV.

In its sample, this clonotype was seen once. The V and J genes are TRBV5-1 and TRBJ2-7; the D is unclear. The germline V gene encodes CDR1 SGHRS and CDR2 YFSETQ. The CDR3 has 14 residues. V gave up 4 bases and J gave up 2 bases, with 13 bases separating them. CDR3 loop: CASSLKTGPYEQYF. The CDR3 DNA sequence: TGCGCCAGCAGCCTGAAGACTGGACCCTACGAGCAGTACTTC.

This clonotype turned up a few times. The V gene is TRBV27, the J gene TRBJ2-2, with a possible D match to TRBD1 (6 bases). The germline V gene has CDR1 MNHEY and CDR2 SMNVEV (reference sequence). The CDR3 totals 16 residues. V was trimmed by 0 bases and J by 4 bases, leaving 12 bases between them. The CDR3 DNA is TGTGCCAGCAGTTTATCTGACAGGTTGGGCACCGGGGAGCTGTTTTTT. It specifies CASSLSDRLGTGELFF.